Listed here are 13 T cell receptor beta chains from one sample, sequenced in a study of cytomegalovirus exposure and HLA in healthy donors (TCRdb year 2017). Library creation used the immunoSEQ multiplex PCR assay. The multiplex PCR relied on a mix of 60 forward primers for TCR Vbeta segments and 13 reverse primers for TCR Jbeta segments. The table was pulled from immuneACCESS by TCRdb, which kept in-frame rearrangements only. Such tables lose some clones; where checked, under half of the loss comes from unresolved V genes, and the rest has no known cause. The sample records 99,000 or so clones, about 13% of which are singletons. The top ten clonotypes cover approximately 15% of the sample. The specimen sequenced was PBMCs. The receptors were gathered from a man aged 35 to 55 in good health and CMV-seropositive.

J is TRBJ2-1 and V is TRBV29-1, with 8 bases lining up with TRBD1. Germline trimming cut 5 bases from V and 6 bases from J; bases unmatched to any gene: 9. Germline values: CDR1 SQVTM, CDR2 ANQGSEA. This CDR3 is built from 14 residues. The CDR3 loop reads CSVTDRVPVNEQFF. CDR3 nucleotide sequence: TGCAGCGTTACGGACAGGGTGCCAGTCAATGAGCAGTTCTTC.

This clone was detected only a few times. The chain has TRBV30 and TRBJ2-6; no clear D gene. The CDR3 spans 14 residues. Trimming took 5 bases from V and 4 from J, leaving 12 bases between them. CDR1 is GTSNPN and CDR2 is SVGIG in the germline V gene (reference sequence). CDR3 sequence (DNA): TGTGCCTGGGGTTGGCCAACGGGGGCCAACGTCCTGACTTTC. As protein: CAWGWPTGANVLTF. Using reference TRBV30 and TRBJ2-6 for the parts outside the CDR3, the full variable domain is SQTIHQWPATLVQPVGSPLSLECTVEGTSNPNLYWYRQAAGRGLQLLFYSVGIGQISSEVPQNLSASRPQDRQFILSSKKLLLSDSGFYLCAWGWPTGANVLTFGAGSRLTVL.

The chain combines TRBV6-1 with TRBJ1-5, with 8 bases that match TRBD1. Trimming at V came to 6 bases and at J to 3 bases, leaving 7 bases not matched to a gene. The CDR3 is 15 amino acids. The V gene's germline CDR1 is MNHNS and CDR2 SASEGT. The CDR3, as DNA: TGTGCCAGCAGCCTGGACAGGGTGGTCAATCAGCCCCAGCATTTT. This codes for CASSLDRVVNQPQHF.

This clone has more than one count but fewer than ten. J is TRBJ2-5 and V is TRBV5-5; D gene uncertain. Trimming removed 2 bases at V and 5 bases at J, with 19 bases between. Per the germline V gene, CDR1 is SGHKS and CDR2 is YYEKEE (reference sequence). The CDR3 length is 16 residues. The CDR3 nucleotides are TGTGCCAGCAGCTTCCCCGGCACTACCGCCATGGAGACCCAGTACTTC. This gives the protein CASSFPGTTAMETQYF.

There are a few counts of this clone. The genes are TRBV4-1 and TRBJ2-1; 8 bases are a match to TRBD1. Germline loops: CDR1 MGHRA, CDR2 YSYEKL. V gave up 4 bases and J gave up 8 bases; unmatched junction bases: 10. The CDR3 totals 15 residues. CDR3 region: CASSPGQGPHDEQFF. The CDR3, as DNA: TGCGCCAGCAGCCCCGGACAGGGACCCCACGATGAGCAGTTCTTC.

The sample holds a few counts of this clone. CDR3 nucleotide sequence: TGTGCCAGCAGTCCTCATGATAGCACCGGGGAGCTGTTTTTT. This sequence encodes CASSPHDSTGELFF. The chain has TRBV27 and TRBJ2-2; D is uncertain. From germline, CDR1 is MNHEY and CDR2 SMNVEV (reference sequence). This CDR3 spans 14 amino acids. V was pared by 5 bases and J by 4 bases, with 11 bases between.

CDR3 DNA sequence: TGTGCCAGCAAACAGGGAGGGGGCACCGGGGAGCTGTTTTTT. This encodes CASKQGGGTGELFF. The chain recombines TRBV28 with TRBJ2-2, with D maybe TRBD2 (7 bases). The V and J ends lost 7 bases and 4 bases respectively, with 13 bases between them. CDR3 length: 14 amino acids. Germline-derived CDR1 and CDR2 are MDHEN and SYDVKM.

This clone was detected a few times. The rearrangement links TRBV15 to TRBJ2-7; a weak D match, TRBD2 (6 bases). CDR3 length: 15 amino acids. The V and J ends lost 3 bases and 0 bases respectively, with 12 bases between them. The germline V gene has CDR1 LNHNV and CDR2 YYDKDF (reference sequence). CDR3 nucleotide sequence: TGTGCCACCAGCAGGAGGTTAGCGGACTCCTACGAGCAGTACTTC. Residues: CATSRRLADSYEQYF.

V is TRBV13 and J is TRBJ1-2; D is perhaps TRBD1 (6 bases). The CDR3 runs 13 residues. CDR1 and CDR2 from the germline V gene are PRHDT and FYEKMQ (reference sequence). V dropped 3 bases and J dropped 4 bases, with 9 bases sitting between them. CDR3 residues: CASSFAQGYGYTF. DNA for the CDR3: TGTGCCAGCAGCTTCGCACAGGGCTATGGCTACACCTTC.

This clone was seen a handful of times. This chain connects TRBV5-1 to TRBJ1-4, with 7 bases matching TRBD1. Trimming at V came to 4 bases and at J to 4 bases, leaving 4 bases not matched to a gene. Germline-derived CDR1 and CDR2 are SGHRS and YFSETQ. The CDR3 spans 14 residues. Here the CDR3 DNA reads TGCGCCAGCAGCATCCGGGACAGTAATGAAAAACTGTTTTTT. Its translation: CASSIRDSNEKLFF. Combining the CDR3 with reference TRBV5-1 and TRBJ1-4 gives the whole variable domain KAGVTQTPRYLIKTRGQQVTLSCSPISGHRSVSWYQQTPGQGLQFLFEYFSETQRNKGNFPGRFSGRQFSNSRSEMNVSTLELGDSALYLCASSIRDSNEKLFFGSGTQLSVL.

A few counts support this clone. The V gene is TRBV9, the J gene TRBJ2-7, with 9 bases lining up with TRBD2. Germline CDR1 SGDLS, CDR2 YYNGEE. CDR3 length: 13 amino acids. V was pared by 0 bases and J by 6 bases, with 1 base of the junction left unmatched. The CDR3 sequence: CASSVELAGEQYF. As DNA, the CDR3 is TGTGCCAGCAGCGTAGAACTAGCGGGCGAGCAGTACTTC.

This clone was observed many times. The CDR3 loop reads CASSEYRDSLYEQYF. The CDR3 region has the DNA TGTGCCAGCAGTGAATATCGGGACAGCCTATACGAGCAGTACTTC. The gene calls are TRBV2 and TRBJ2-7; 7 bases fit TRBD1. This CDR3 is built from 15 residues. The ends lost 2 bases at V and 4 bases at J; junction bases unmatched: 8. In germline, CDR1 is SNHLY, CDR2 FYNNEI.

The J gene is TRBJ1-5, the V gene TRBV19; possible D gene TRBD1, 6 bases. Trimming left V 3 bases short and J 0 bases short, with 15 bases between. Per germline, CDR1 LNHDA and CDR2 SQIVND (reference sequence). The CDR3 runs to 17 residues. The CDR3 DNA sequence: TGTGCCAGTAGTATGGCAGGGGAGGGGTATAGCAATCAGCCCCAGCATTTT. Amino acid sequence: CASSMAGEGYSNQPQHF.